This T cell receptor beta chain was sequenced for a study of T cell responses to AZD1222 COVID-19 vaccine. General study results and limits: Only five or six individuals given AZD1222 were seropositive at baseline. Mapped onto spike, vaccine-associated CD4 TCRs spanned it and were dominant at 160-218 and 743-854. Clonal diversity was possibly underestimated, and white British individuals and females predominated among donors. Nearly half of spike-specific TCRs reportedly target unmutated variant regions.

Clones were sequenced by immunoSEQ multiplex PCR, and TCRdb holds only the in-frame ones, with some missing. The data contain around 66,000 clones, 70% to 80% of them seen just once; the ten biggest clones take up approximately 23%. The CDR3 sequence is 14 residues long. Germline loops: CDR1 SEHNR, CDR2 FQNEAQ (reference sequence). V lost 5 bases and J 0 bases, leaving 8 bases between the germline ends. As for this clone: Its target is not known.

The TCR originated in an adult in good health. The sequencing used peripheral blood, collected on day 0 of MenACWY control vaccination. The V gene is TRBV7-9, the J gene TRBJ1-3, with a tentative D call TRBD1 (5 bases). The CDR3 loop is CASSPGISGNTIYF. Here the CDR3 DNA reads TGTGCCAGCAGCCCAGGGATCTCTGGAAACACCATATATTTT. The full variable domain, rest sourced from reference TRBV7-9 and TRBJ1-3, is DTGVSQNPRHKITKRGQNVTFRCDPISEHNRLYWYRQTLGQGPEFLTYFQNEAQLEKSRLLSDRFSAERPKGSFSTLEIQRTEQGDSAMYLCASSPGISGNTIYFGEGSWLTVV.